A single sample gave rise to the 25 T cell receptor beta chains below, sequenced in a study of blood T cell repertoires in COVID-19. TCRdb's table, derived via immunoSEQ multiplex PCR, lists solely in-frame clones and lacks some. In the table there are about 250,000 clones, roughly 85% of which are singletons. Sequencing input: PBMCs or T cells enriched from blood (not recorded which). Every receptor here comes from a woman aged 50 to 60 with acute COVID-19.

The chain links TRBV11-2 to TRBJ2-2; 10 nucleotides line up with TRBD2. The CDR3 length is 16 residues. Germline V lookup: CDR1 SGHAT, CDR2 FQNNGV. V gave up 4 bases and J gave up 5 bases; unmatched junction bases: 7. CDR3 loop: CASSSLAGAGTGELFF. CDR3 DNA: TGTGCCAGCAGCTCCCTAGCGGGGGCGGGTACCGGGGAGCTGTTTTTT.

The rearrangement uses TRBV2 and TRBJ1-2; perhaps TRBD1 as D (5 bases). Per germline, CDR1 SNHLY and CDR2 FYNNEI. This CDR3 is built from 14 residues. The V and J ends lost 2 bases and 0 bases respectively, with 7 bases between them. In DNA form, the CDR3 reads TGTGCCAGCAGTGAAAGACAGACTAACTATGGCTACACCTTC. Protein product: CASSERQTNYGYTF. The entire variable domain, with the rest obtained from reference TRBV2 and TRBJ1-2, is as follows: EPEVTQTPSHQVTQMGQEVILRCVPISNHLYFYWYRQILGQKVEFLVSFYNNEISEKSEIFDDQFSVERPDGSNFTLKIRSTKLEDSAMYFCASSERQTNYGYTFGSGTRLTVV.

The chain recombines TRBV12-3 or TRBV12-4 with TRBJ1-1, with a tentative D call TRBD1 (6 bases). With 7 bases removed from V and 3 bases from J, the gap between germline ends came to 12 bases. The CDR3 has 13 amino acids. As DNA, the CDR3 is TGTGCCAGCACCCCTAGGGGGTACACTGAAGCTTTCTTT. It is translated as CASTPRGYTEAFF.

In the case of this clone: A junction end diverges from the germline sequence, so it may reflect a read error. CDR3 sequence reads: CASSRGISNEKLFF. Here the CDR3 DNA reads TGTGCCAGCAGCCGGGGTATCTCTAATGAAAAACTTTTTTTT. The J gene is TRBJ1-4, the V gene TRBV7-9; D unresolved. Germline assignment: CDR1 SEHNR and CDR2 FQNEAQ (reference sequence). The length of the CDR3 is 14 residues.

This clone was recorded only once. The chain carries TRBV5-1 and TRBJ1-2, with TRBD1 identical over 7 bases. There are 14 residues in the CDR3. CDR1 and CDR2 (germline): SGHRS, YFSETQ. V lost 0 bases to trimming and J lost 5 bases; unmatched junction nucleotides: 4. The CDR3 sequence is CASSLGDSGYGYTF. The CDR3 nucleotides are TGCGCCAGCAGCTTGGGGGACAGCGGGTATGGCTACACCTTC.

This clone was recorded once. CDR3 loop: CAWSSTGRPEAFF. Written as DNA, the CDR3 is TGTGCCTGGTCGTCGACAGGGCGGCCTGAAGCTTTCTTT. The gene calls are TRBV30 and TRBJ1-1; TRBD1 aligns across 7 bases. With V trimmed by 5 bases and J by 6 bases, 9 bases remained unmatched. Germline CDR1 GTSNPN, CDR2 SVGIG (reference sequence). This CDR3 has 13 amino acids.

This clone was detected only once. The CDR3 DNA follows: TGTGCCAGCAGCTGGGGAGGGGCCACTGAAGCTTTCTTT. Translated, it gives CASSWGGATEAFF. The chain combines TRBV7-8 with TRBJ1-1; perhaps TRBD1 as D (5 bases). This CDR3 comprises 13 residues. The germline gives CDR1 SGHVS, CDR2 FQNEAQ. Trimming cost V 4 bases and J 4 bases, with 10 bases left between them.

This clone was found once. CDR3 region: CASSQAGTGYLVTQYF. CDR3 DNA sequence: TGTGCCAGCAGCCAAGCCGGGACAGGGTATTTGGTGACCCAGTACTTC. The chain couples TRBV14 to TRBJ2-5, with 9 bases aligning to TRBD1. Per germline, CDR1 SGHDN and CDR2 FVKESK. CDR3 length: 16 residues. With 1 base clipped from V and 7 bases from J, the junction kept 10 bases outside the gene matches.

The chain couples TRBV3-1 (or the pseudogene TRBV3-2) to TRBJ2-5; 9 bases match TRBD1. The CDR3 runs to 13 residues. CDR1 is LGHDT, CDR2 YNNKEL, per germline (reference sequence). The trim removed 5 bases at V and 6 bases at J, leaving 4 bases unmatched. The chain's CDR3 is CASSAGTGQTQYF. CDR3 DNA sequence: TGTGCCAGCAGCGCCGGGACAGGGCAGACCCAGTACTTC.

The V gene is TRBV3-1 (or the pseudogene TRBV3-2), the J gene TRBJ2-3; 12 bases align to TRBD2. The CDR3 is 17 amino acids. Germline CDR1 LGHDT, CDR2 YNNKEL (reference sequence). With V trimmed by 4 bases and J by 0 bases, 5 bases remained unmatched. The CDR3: CASSRLAGASSTDTQYF. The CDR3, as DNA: TGTGCCAGCAGCCGACTAGCGGGGGCTTCTAGCACAGATACGCAGTATTTT.

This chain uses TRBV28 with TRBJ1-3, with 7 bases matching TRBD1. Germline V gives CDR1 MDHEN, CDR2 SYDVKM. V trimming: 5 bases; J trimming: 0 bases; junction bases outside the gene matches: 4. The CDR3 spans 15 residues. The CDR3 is CASSLRGSSGNTIYF. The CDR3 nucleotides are TGTGCCAGCAGTCTCAGGGGGAGCTCTGGAAACACCATATATTTT.

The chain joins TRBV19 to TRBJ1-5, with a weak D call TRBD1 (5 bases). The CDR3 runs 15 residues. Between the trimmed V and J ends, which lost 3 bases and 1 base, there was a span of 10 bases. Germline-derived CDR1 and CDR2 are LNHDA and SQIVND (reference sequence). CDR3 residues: CASSIGGVSNQPQHF. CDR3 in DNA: TGTGCCAGTAGTATTGGAGGGGTGAGCAATCAGCCCCAGCATTTT.

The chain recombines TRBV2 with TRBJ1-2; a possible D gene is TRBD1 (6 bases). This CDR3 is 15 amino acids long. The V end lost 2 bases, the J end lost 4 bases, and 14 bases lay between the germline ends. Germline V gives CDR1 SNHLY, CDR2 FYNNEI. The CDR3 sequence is CASSERQGSLYGYTF. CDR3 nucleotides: TGTGCCAGCAGTGAACGGCAGGGGTCCCTCTATGGCTACACCTTC.

CDR3 DNA: TGTGCCAGCAGCTTAGACAGGGGGCATTTCTACAATGAGCAGTTCTTC. Its translation is CASSLDRGHFYNEQFF. This chain uses TRBV7-9 with TRBJ2-1; 9 nucleotides agree with TRBD1. Germline assignment: CDR1 SEHNR and CDR2 FQNEAQ (reference sequence). V lost 1 base and J lost 3; bases outside the gene matches: 4. The CDR3 sequence is 16 residues long.

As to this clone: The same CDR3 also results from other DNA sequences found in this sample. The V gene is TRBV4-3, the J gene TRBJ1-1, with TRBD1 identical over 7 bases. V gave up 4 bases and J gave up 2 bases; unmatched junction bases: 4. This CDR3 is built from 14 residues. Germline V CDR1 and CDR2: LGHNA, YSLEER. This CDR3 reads CASSLGQANTEAFF. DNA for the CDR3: TGCGCCAGCAGCCTCGGACAGGCCAACACTGAAGCTTTCTTT.

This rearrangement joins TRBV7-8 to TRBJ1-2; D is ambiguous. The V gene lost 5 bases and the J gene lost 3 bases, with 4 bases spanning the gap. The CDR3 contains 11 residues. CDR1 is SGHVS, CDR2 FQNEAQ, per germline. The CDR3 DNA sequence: TGTGCCAGCAGCCCCGACTATGGCTACACCTTC. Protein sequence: CASSPDYGYTF.

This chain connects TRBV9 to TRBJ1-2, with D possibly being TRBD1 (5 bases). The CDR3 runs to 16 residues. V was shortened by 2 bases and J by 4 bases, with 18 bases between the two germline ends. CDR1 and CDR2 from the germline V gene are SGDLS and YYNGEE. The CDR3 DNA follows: TGTGCCAGCAGCGTTGGATCCCAGGGCGACGGCTATGGCTACACCTTC. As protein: CASSVGSQGDGYGYTF.

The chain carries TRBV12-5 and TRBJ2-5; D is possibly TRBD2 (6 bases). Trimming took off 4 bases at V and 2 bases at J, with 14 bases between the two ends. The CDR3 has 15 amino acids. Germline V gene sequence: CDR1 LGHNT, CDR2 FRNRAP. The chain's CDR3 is CASGYSGGPQETQYF. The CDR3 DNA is TGTGCTAGTGGTTATAGCGGTGGTCCTCAAGAGACCCAGTACTTC.

The CDR3 sequence: CSVQLTSGGAETQYF. CDR3 bases: TGCAGCGTTCAACTTACTAGCGGGGGGGCCGAGACCCAGTACTTC. This chain links TRBV29-1 with TRBJ2-5; TRBD2 matches 13 bases. The V gene end was trimmed by 5 bases and the J gene end by 5 bases; junction bases not matched to a gene: 8. Germline V gene data show CDR1 as SQVTM and CDR2 as ANQGSEA. The CDR3 loop spans 15 amino acids.

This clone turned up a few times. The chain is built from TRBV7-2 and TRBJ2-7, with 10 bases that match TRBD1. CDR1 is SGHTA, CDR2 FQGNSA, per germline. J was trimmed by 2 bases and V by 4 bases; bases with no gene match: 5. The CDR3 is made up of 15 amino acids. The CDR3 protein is CASSSRQGAPYEQYF. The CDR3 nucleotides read TGTGCCAGCAGCTCAAGACAGGGGGCCCCCTACGAGCAGTACTTC.

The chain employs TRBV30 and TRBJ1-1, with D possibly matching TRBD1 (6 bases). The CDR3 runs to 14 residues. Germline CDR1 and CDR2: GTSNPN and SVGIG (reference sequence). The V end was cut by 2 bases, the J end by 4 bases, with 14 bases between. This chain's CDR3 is CAWSSISRGTEAFF. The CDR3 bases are TGTGCCTGGAGTAGCATCAGCAGGGGCACTGAAGCTTTCTTT. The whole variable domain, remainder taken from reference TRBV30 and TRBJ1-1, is SQTIHQWPATLVQPVGSPLSLECTVEGTSNPNLYWYRQAAGRGLQLLFYSVGIGQISSEVPQNLSASRPQDRQFILSSKKLLLSDSGFYLCAWSSISRGTEAFFGQGTRLTVV.

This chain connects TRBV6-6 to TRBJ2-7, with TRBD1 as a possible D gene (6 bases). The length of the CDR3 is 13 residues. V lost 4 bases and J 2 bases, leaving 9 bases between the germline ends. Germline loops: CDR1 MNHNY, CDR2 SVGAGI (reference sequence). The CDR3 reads CASSWDNPYEQYF. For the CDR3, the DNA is TGTGCCAGCAGTTGGGACAACCCCTACGAGCAGTACTTC.

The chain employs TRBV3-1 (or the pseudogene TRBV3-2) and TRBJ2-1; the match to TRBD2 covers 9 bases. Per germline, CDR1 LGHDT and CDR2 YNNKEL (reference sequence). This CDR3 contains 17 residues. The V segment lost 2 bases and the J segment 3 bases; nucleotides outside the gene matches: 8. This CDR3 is CASSQHLAGANYNEQFF. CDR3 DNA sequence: TGTGCCAGCAGCCAACATTTAGCGGGGGCCAACTACAATGAGCAGTTCTTC.

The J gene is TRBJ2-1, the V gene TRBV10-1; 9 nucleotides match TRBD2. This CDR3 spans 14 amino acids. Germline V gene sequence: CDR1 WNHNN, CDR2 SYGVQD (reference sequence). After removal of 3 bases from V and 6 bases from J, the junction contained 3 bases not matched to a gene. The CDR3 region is CASSEAGGTNEQFF. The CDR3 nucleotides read TGCGCCAGCAGTGAAGCGGGGGGTACCAATGAGCAGTTCTTC.

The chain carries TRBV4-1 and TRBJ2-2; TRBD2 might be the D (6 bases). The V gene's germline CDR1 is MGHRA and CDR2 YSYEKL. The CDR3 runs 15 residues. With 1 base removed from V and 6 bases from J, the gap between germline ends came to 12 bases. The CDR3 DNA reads TGCGCCAGCAGCCAAGCACTAGCTATAGCCGGGGAGCTGTTTTTT. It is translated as CASSQALAIAGELFF.